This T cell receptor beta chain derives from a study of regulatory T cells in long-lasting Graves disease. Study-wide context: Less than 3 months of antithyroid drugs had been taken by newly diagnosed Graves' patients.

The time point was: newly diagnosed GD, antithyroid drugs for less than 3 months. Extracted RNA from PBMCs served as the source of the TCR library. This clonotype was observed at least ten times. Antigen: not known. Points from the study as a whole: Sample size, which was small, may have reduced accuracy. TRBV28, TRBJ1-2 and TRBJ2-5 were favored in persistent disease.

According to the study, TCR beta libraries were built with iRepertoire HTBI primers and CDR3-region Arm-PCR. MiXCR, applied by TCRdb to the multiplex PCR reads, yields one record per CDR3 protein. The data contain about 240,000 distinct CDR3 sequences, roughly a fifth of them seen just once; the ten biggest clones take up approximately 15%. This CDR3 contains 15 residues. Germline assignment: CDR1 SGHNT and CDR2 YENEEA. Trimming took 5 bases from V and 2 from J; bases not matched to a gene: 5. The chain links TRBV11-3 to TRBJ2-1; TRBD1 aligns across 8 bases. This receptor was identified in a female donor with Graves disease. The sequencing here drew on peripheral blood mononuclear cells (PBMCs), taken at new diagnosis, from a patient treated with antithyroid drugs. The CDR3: CASSKGQGPYNEQFF. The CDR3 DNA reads TGTGCCAGCAGCAAAGGACAGGGCCCCTACAATGAGCAGTTCTTC.